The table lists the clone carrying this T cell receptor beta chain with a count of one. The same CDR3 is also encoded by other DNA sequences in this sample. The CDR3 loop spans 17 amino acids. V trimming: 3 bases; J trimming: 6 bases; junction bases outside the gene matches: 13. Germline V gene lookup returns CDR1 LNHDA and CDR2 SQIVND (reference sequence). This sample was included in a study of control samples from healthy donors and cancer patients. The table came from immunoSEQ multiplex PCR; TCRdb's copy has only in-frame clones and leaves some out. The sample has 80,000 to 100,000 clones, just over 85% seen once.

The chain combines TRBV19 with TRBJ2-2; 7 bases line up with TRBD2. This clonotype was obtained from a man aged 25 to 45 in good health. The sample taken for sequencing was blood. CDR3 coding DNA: TGTGCCAGTAGTATCTGGGTTGGGGGGGATTTGGCCGGGGAGCTGTTTTTT. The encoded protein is CASSIWVGGDLAGELFF.